Below, 16 T cell receptor beta chains from the same sample are listed, as sequenced in a study of T cell responses to AZD1222 COVID-19 vaccine. Sequencing was performed with immunoSEQ multiplex PCR; in TCRdb, only in-frame clones are kept and a portion is missing. This sample has 150,000 or so clones, with more than 85% found just once. This material consisted of peripheral blood, taken on day 0 of AZD1222 vaccination. The receptor source for this set is an adult in good health.

This clone was detected once. V and J are TRBV5-6 and TRBJ2-3, with D perhaps matching TRBD1 or TRBD2 (5 bases each). Looked up from germline, CDR1 is SGHDT and CDR2 is YYEEEE. CDR3 length: 12 residues. With 4 bases removed from V and 5 bases from J, the gap between germline ends came to 8 bases. CDR3 nucleotide sequence: TGTGCCAGCAGCCTGAGGGGAGATACGCAGTATTTT. This encodes CASSLRGDTQYF.

V gene TRBV6-4 combines with J gene TRBJ2-7; no definite D call. V lost 6 bases and J lost 2, with 8 bases in between. CDR3 length: 12 residues. Per germline, CDR1 MRHNA and CDR2 SNTAGT. CDR3 amino acids: CASRKRPYEQYF. DNA of the CDR3: TGTGCCAGCAGAAAACGACCCTACGAGCAGTACTTC.

This clone has just one count. The rearrangement uses TRBV4-3 and TRBJ2-5; perhaps TRBD1 as D (5 bases). V lost 4 bases and J lost 4, with 13 bases in between. Germline CDR1 LGHNA, CDR2 YSLEER. The CDR3 runs 14 residues. For the CDR3, the DNA is TGCGCCAGCAGCCGCGGACACCAGGGAGAGACCCAGTACTTC. This encodes CASSRGHQGETQYF.

The chain couples TRBV5-5 to TRBJ2-2; 7 bases agree with TRBD2. V trimming: 10 bases; J trimming: 5 bases; junction bases outside the gene matches: 17. This CDR3 has 16 amino acids. The V gene's germline CDR1 is SGHKS and CDR2 YYEKEE (reference sequence). CDR3 nucleotide sequence: TGTGCCTCGCGCGGCCCCCAGCGGGGACGTACCGGGGAGCTGTTTTTT. Residues: CASRGPQRGRTGELFF.

The chain links TRBV7-2 to TRBJ1-1; D gene uncertain. The ends were cut back, 4 bases at V and 3 bases at J, with 9 bases in the middle. The CDR3 sequence is 13 residues long. Germline V gene sequence: CDR1 SGHTA, CDR2 FQGNSA. CDR3 in amino acids: CASSWKIDTEAFF. The CDR3, as DNA: TGTGCCAGCAGCTGGAAAATTGACACTGAAGCTTTCTTT.

The chain has TRBV29-1 and TRBJ1-4; no reliable D call. The germline V gene has CDR1 SQVTM and CDR2 ANQGSEA. CDR3 size: 13 residues. Between the trimmed V and J ends, which lost 4 bases and 1 base, there was a span of 7 bases. CDR3 DNA: TGCAGCGTTGTCGAGGGAACTAATGAAAAACTGTTTTTT. It is translated as CSVVEGTNEKLFF.

The rearrangement links TRBV9 to TRBJ2-2; perhaps TRBD1 as D (6 bases). The CDR3 totals 17 residues. The V and J ends lost 4 bases and 1 base respectively, with 17 bases between them. Germline V gene data show CDR1 as SGDLS and CDR2 as YYNGEE. The CDR3: CASSNNPGQENTGELFF. CDR3 DNA: TGTGCCAGCAGCAACAATCCGGGACAAGAGAACACCGGGGAGCTGTTTTTT.

The V gene is TRBV27, the J gene TRBJ1-5, with 9 bases aligning to TRBD1. The J segment lost 4 bases and the V segment lost 2 bases, leaving 0 bases of the junction unmatched. CDR3 length: 14 amino acids. Germline values: CDR1 MNHEY, CDR2 SMNVEV (reference sequence). CDR3 protein: CASSLGQGNQPQHF. CDR3 nucleotides: TGTGCCAGCAGTTTAGGACAGGGGAATCAGCCCCAGCATTTT.

For this clone: One end of the junction fails to match germline, which may point to a read error. This chain connects TRBV4-1 to TRBJ2-1, with unresolved D. There are 16 residues in the CDR3. The germline CDR1 and CDR2 sequences are MGHRA and YSYEKL. The CDR3 sequence: CASSQGWQSSYNERFF. The CDR3 coding sequence is TGCGCCAGCAGCCAAGGGTGGCAGAGCTCCTACAATGAGCGGTTCTTC.

V usage is TRBV4-3 and J usage is TRBJ2-2; tentative D call: TRBD1 (5 bases). V was shortened by 3 bases and J by 3 bases, with 14 bases between the two germline ends. In germline, CDR1 is LGHNA, CDR2 YSLEER. The CDR3 length is 16 residues. In nucleotides, the CDR3 is TGCGCCAGCAGCCAGGGCAGGGTAGTTGACACCGGGGAGCTGTTTTTT. Its protein is CASSQGRVVDTGELFF.

The chain joins TRBV30 to TRBJ1-2; D perhaps matches TRBD1 (5 bases). Germline lookup yields CDR1 GTSNPN and CDR2 SVGIG (reference sequence). V lost 2 bases, J lost 5 bases, and 18 bases lay in between. This CDR3 spans 15 amino acids. The CDR3 nucleotides are TGTGCCTGGAGTCAGGGAGGGCCCCAAAGTTATGGCTACACCTTC. Translated, it gives CAWSQGGPQSYGYTF. Looking up the rest from reference TRBV30 and TRBJ1-2 gives the full variable domain: SQTIHQWPATLVQPVGSPLSLECTVEGTSNPNLYWYRQAAGRGLQLLFYSVGIGQISSEVPQNLSASRPQDRQFILSSKKLLLSDSGFYLCAWSQGGPQSYGYTFGSGTRLTVV.

This clone appeared once. Additional DNA sequences in this sample encode the identical CDR3. The rearrangement links TRBV27 to TRBJ2-7; the D gene is possibly TRBD2 (5 bases). Trimming took 4 bases from V and 4 from J, leaving 5 bases between them. This CDR3 region has 11 residues. Germline CDR1 MNHEY, CDR2 SMNVEV (reference sequence). DNA for the CDR3: TGTGCCAGCAGTTCGGGATACGAGCAGTACTTC. Translated, it gives CASSSGYEQYF.

The chain uses TRBV5-6 and TRBJ2-7; D remains ambiguous. The ends were cut back, 6 bases at V and 10 bases at J, with 20 bases in the middle. This CDR3 is built from 13 residues. The germline CDR1 and CDR2 sequences are SGHDT and YYEEEE. CDR3 sequence: CASNPWQSRPQYF. In DNA form, the CDR3 reads TGTGCCAGCAACCCCTGGCAGAGTCGACCCCAGTACTTC.

V usage is TRBV19 and J usage is TRBJ1-2; D gene ambiguous. The CDR3 covers 13 residues. The V end lost 5 bases, the J end lost 7 bases, and 14 bases lay between the germline ends. Germline V gene sequence: CDR1 LNHDA, CDR2 SQIVND (reference sequence). The CDR3 DNA follows: TGTGCCAGTAGTTCAGTTCAGACAAGTGGCTACACCTTC. The encoded protein is CASSSVQTSGYTF.

V is TRBV11-2 and J is TRBJ1-6, with 7 bases identical to TRBD1. After removal of 2 bases from V and 8 bases from J, the junction contained 6 bases not matched to a gene. Germline V gene lookup returns CDR1 SGHAT and CDR2 FQNNGV. This CDR3 has 15 residues. The CDR3: CASSLSGTAYSPLHF. The CDR3 DNA follows: TGTGCCAGCAGCTTAAGCGGGACAGCTTATTCACCCCTCCACTTT.

The chain employs TRBV6-1 and TRBJ2-1; 15 bases agree with TRBD2. Germline V lookup: CDR1 MNHNS, CDR2 SASEGT. This CDR3 has 16 residues. Trimming removed 6 bases from V and 9 bases from J; junction bases left unmatched: 9. This CDR3 is CASRERTSGRAIEQFF. The DNA of the CDR3 is TGTGCCAGCAGAGAACGGACTAGCGGGAGGGCCATTGAGCAGTTCTTC.